This is a list of T cell receptor beta chains from one sample in a study of T cell responses to AZD1222 COVID-19 vaccine. Assay used: immunoSEQ multiplex PCR; TCRdb lists only in-frame clones, some missing. This table holds about 27,000 clones, about 90% found once. Specimen: peripheral blood, collected 28 days after the second AZD1222 dose. All receptors derive from an adult who received the AZD1222 COVID-19 vaccine. CDR3s include the opening cysteine and the closing phenylalanine or tryptophan. Each record gives: clone size, V gene, J gene, D gene, CDR3 protein, CDR3 DNA. D genes are given only for firm matches. Only some rows state a clone size, as once, few, many or a class for expanded clones.

NA,TRBV18,TRBJ1-2,NA,CASSPTANYGYTF,TGTGCCAGCTCACCTACAGCTAACTATGGCTACACCTTC
once,TRBV5-1,TRBJ1-1,NA,CASSPGHLKGGTEAFF,TGCGCCAGCAGCCCGGGACACCTTAAAGGTGGCACTGAAGCTTTCTTT
NA,TRBV24-1,TRBJ2-5,TRBD1,CATSGLDRAGVSETQYF,TGTGCCACCAGTGGCCTCGACAGGGCGGGTGTCTCAGAGACCCAGTACTTC
NA,TRBV19,TRBJ1-3,NA,CASSAPRSSGNTIYF,TGTGCCAGTAGTGCCCCGAGGAGCTCTGGAAACACCATATATTTT
NA,TRBV28,TRBJ1-1,NA,CASSLWQGQGTEAFF,TGTGCCAGCAGTTTATGGCAGGGTCAGGGCACTGAAGCTTTCTTT
NA,TRBV28,TRBJ2-1,NA,CASSFPWVDQTIYNEQFF,TGTGCCAGCAGTTTTCCCTGGGTTGATCAGACTATCTACAATGAGCAGTTCTTC
NA,TRBV25-1,TRBJ2-2,TRBD1,CASSGRTGGIAGELFF,TGTGCCAGCAGTGGCCGGACAGGGGGAATCGCCGGGGAGCTGTTTTTT
NA,TRBV6-5,TRBJ1-3,NA,CASSYDTNSGNTIYF,TGTGCCAGCAGTTACGACACCAACTCTGGAAACACCATATATTTT
NA,TRBV5-1,TRBJ2-7,NA,CASSPTGSGVGYEQYF,TGCGCCAGCAGCCCTACGGGGTCCGGGGTCGGCTACGAGCAGTACTTC
NA,TRBV12-5,TRBJ2-1,TRBD2,CASGSGTTSGADNEQFF,TGTGCTAGTGGTTCCGGAACCACTAGCGGAGCGGACAATGAGCAGTTCTTC
once,TRBV6-5,TRBJ1-2,NA,CASRAPGRYYGYTF,TGTGCCAGCAGGGCTCCGGGGCGCTACTATGGCTACACCTTC
NA,TRBV7-2,TRBJ1-1,NA,CASSLSGRLNTEAFF,TGTGCCAGCAGCTTATCTGGGAGGTTAAACACTGAAGCTTTCTTT
NA,TRBV11-3,TRBJ2-6,NA,CASSLTGANVLTF,TGTGCCAGCAGCTTAACTGGGGCCAACGTCCTGACTTTC
once,TRBV7-2,TRBJ2-5,TRBD2,CASSSRTSGRVETQYF,TGTGCCAGCAGCTCCCGTACTAGCGGGAGGGTGGAGACCCAGTACTTC
NA,TRBV4-1,TRBJ2-1,NA,CASSQGGFGNNEQFF,TGCGCCAGCAGCCAGGGCGGGTTTGGGAACAATGAGCAGTTCTTC
NA,TRBV12-5,TRBJ2-2,TRBD1,CASGLVEGALTGELFF,TGTGCTAGTGGTTTGGTCGAGGGGGCGCTGACCGGGGAGCTGTTTTTT
NA,TRBV19,TRBJ1-1,TRBD1,CASRIAGGTEAFF,TGTGCCAGTAGGATTGCAGGGGGAACTGAAGCTTTCTTT
NA,TRBV24-1,TRBJ2-5,NA,CATTQGAQETQYF,TGTGCCACCACCCAGGGCGCCCAAGAGACCCAGTACTTC
NA,TRBV30,TRBJ1-2,NA,CAWIKQGTGIGYTF,TGTGCCTGGATTAAACAGGGTACGGGTATTGGCTACACCTTC
NA,TRBV27,TRBJ1-1,NA,CASSLKGILNTEAFF,TGTGCCAGCAGTTTAAAGGGCATCCTGAACACTGAAGCTTTCTTT
NA,TRBV19,TRBJ1-1,NA,CASHRQPVTEAFF,TGTGCCTCCCATAGACAACCGGTCACTGAAGCTTTCTTT
NA,TRBV28,TRBJ2-1,TRBD1,CASSPTGGRLYNEQFF,TGTGCCAGCAGTCCCACAGGGGGCCGGCTTTACAATGAGCAGTTCTTC